This T cell receptor (beta chain) was sequenced in a study of beta chain features in type 1 diabetes. The sequenced template was cDNA made from the entire isolated RNA. Here immunoSEQ multiplex PCR was the method, and the copy in TCRdb shows in-frame clones only, minus some. The data show 200,000 to 250,000 clones, with roughly 10% seen just once and 1% to 1.5% held by the top ten. The CDR3 is 11 amino acids in total, end residues counted. Germline CDR1 reads DFQATT; CDR2 reads SNEGSKA (reference sequence). The sample holds a few counts of this clone. It is unclear where the CDR3 begins or ends on the DNA, so no DNA is shown, and the CDR3 is as TCRdb lists it.

Input material: central memory CD4+ T cells from blood. The source of this sequence is a man aged 18 to 35 in good health. The chain recombines TRBV20-1 with TRBJ2-7; the table's D gene call, TRBD1, was not cross checked with the DNA. This chain's CDR3 is CSAWGQGAPYF.